What follows is one T cell receptor (beta chain) and its context. This table comes from immunoSEQ multiplex PCR, and its TCRdb copy is limited to in-frame clones, with some not included. Among over 100,000 clones listed, roughly 84% were seen once. This sample is drawn from a study of blood T cell repertoires in COVID-19. The receptor comes from a woman in her 70s with acute or convalescent COVID-19. Sequencing used peripheral blood.

The CDR3 nucleotides are TGTGCCAGCTCACGTTGGGAGGGGACAGGGAACACTGAAGCTTTCTTT. Its translation: CASSRWEGTGNTEAFF. The J gene is TRBJ1-1, the V gene TRBV18, with 8 bases lining up with TRBD1. The CDR3 has 16 amino acids. Losses at the gene ends were 4 bases for V and 1 base for J; bases not matched to a gene: 8. Germline V CDR1 and CDR2: KGHSH, LQKENI.